The rows below give T cell receptor beta chains drawn from one sample of a study of blood T cell repertoires in COVID-19. The repertoire was sequenced with immunoSEQ multiplex PCR; TCRdb's copy has only in-frame clones and lacks some. The table shows roughly 200,000 clones, with over 70% occurring only once. Sequencing was carried out using peripheral blood. Receptor source: a woman aged 80 or over with acute or convalescent COVID-19. Both conserved end residues are part of each CDR3. Each record gives: CDR3 protein, CDR3 DNA, D gene, V gene, J gene, clone size. The D gene is left open where the match is weak. Clone size, where shown, is once, few, many, or a class for clones that have expanded.

cdr3_aa: CAISGGSNEKLFF
cdr3_nt: TGTGCCATCAGTGGCGGTTCTAATGAAAAACTGTTTTTT
d_call: .
v_call: TRBV10-3
j_call: TRBJ1-4
clone_size: .

cdr3_aa: CASSRGQGEAFF
cdr3_nt: TGTGCCAGCAGTAGGGGGCAGGGTGAAGCTTTCTTT
d_call: TRBD1
v_call: TRBV25-1
j_call: TRBJ1-1
clone_size: .

cdr3_aa: CASSLSSGGTQETQYF
cdr3_nt: TGTGCCAGCAGTTTGTCTAGCGGGGGGACCCAAGAGACCCAGTACTTC
d_call: TRBD2
v_call: TRBV6-5
j_call: TRBJ2-5
clone_size: .

cdr3_aa: CASSLYGTSGEEQFF
cdr3_nt: TGTGCCAGCAGTTTGTACGGGACTAGCGGAGAAGAGCAGTTCTTC
d_call: TRBD2
v_call: TRBV27
j_call: TRBJ2-1
clone_size: .

cdr3_aa: CSATSGITEQFF
cdr3_nt: TGCAGCGCCACTAGCGGGATAACAGAGCAGTTCTTC
d_call: TRBD2
v_call: TRBV29-1
j_call: TRBJ2-1
clone_size: .

cdr3_aa: CASSLTRDFSNQPQHF
cdr3_nt: TGTGCCAGCAGTTTGACCCGGGACTTTAGCAATCAGCCCCAGCATTTT
d_call: .
v_call: TRBV6-5
j_call: TRBJ1-5
clone_size: .

cdr3_aa: CASSLNRDGGYTF
cdr3_nt: TGCGCCAGCAGCCTAAACAGGGACGGTGGCTACACCTTC
d_call: .
v_call: TRBV5-1
j_call: TRBJ1-2
clone_size: .

cdr3_aa: CSAWGGSSQYF
cdr3_nt: TGCAGTGCCTGGGGCGGGAGTTCGCAGTATTTT
d_call: TRBD2
v_call: TRBV20-1
j_call: TRBJ2-3
clone_size: .

cdr3_aa: CASSLLDRVRDEQYF
cdr3_nt: TGCGCCAGCAGCTTGCTGGACAGGGTGAGGGACGAGCAGTACTTC
d_call: TRBD1
v_call: TRBV5-1
j_call: TRBJ2-7
clone_size: few

cdr3_aa: CASSLQSGSPTDTQYF
cdr3_nt: TGTGCCAGCTCATTACAAAGCGGGAGTCCGACAGATACGCAGTATTTT
d_call: TRBD2
v_call: TRBV18
j_call: TRBJ2-3
clone_size: .

cdr3_aa: CASTVDRGGNTIYF
cdr3_nt: TGTGCCAGCACGGTCGACAGGGGAGGAAACACCATATATTTT
d_call: TRBD1
v_call: TRBV6-5
j_call: TRBJ1-3
clone_size: .

cdr3_aa: CASSVGTGSYEQYF
cdr3_nt: TGCGCCAGCAGCGTCGGGACAGGGTCCTACGAGCAGTACTTC
d_call: TRBD1
v_call: TRBV5-1
j_call: TRBJ2-7
clone_size: once

cdr3_aa: CASSPGTGGSPLHF
cdr3_nt: TGTGCCAGCAGCCCTGGTACAGGGGGATCACCCCTCCACTTT
d_call: TRBD1
v_call: TRBV27
j_call: TRBJ1-6
clone_size: .

cdr3_aa: CASSSPKTSTDTQYF
cdr3_nt: TGTGCCAGCAGCTCCCCTAAGACTAGCACAGATACGCAGTATTTT
d_call: .
v_call: TRBV7-3
j_call: TRBJ2-3
clone_size: .

cdr3_aa: CASSFGWNTEAFF
cdr3_nt: TGCGCCAGCAGCTTTGGCTGGAACACTGAAGCTTTCTTT
d_call: .
v_call: TRBV5-1
j_call: TRBJ1-1
clone_size: .

cdr3_aa: CASRLSVTGGGRTEAFF
cdr3_nt: TGTGCCAGCCGACTGAGCGTGACAGGGGGCGGAAGAACTGAAGCTTTCTTT
d_call: TRBD1
v_call: TRBV19
j_call: TRBJ1-1
clone_size: .

cdr3_aa: CASSQRLTGGGYTF
cdr3_nt: TGTGCCAGCAGCCAACGCCTGACAGGGGGTGGCTACACCTTC
d_call: TRBD1
v_call: TRBV3-1/TRBV3-2
j_call: TRBJ1-2
clone_size: .

cdr3_aa: CASSGQLSGNTIYF
cdr3_nt: TGTGCCAGCAGTGGACAGCTCTCTGGAAACACCATATATTTT
d_call: .
v_call: TRBV2
j_call: TRBJ1-3
clone_size: .

cdr3_aa: CASSASGGRVYNEQFF
cdr3_nt: TGTGCCAGCAGCGCTAGCGGGGGCCGCGTCTACAATGAGCAGTTCTTC
d_call: TRBD2
v_call: TRBV3-1/TRBV3-2
j_call: TRBJ2-1
clone_size: .

cdr3_aa: CASLKEGDSLLDEQFF
cdr3_nt: TGCGCCAGCTTAAAAGAGGGGGACAGTCTTTTGGATGAGCAGTTCTTC
d_call: TRBD1
v_call: TRBV5-1
j_call: TRBJ2-1
clone_size: .

cdr3_aa: CASSPLGQGYGYTF
cdr3_nt: TGTGCCAGTAGTCCCTTGGGACAGGGCTATGGCTACACCTTC
d_call: TRBD1
v_call: TRBV19
j_call: TRBJ1-2
clone_size: .

cdr3_aa: CASRRQFAYEQYF
cdr3_nt: TGTGCCAGCAGAAGACAGTTTGCCTACGAGCAGTACTTC
d_call: .
v_call: TRBV6-4
j_call: TRBJ2-7
clone_size: .

cdr3_aa: CASSLEGGRYGYTF
cdr3_nt: TGTGCCAGCAGTCTCGAGGGGGGGAGGTATGGCTACACCTTC
d_call: .
v_call: TRBV5-4
j_call: TRBJ1-2
clone_size: once

cdr3_aa: CASSELGTTEKLFF
cdr3_nt: TGTGCCAGCAGTGAGCTAGGGACAACGGAAAAACTGTTTTTT
d_call: .
v_call: TRBV6-1
j_call: TRBJ1-4
clone_size: .

cdr3_aa: CASSSGDSYGYTF
cdr3_nt: TGTGCCAGCAGCTCCGGGGATAGCTATGGCTACACCTTC
d_call: .
v_call: TRBV7-9
j_call: TRBJ1-2
clone_size: few

cdr3_aa: CASSSRVEGNIQYF
cdr3_nt: TGTGCCAGCAGTTCCCGGGTCGAGGGTAACATTCAGTACTTC
d_call: .
v_call: TRBV6-5
j_call: TRBJ2-4
clone_size: .

cdr3_aa: CAWSPLVRVTEAFF
cdr3_nt: TGTGCCTGGAGTCCTTTGGTGAGGGTCACTGAAGCTTTCTTT
d_call: .
v_call: TRBV30
j_call: TRBJ1-1
clone_size: .

cdr3_aa: CASSLIKQGRETQYF
cdr3_nt: TGTGCCAGCAGCTTGATCAAGCAGGGGAGAGAGACCCAGTACTTC
d_call: .
v_call: TRBV5-8
j_call: TRBJ2-5
clone_size: .

cdr3_aa: CASSLGPGTVNEQFF
cdr3_nt: TGTGCCAGCAGCTTGGGGCCCGGGACAGTAAATGAGCAGTTCTTC
d_call: TRBD1
v_call: TRBV7-2
j_call: TRBJ2-1
clone_size: .

cdr3_aa: CASSHASRTSAKYEQYF
cdr3_nt: TGTGCCAGCAGTCACGCCAGCCGGACTAGCGCCAAATACGAGCAGTACTTC
d_call: TRBD2
v_call: TRBV27
j_call: TRBJ2-7
clone_size: .

cdr3_aa: CASSQAETTEAFF
cdr3_nt: TGTGCCAGCAGCCAAGCGGAGACCACTGAAGCTTTCTTT
d_call: .
v_call: TRBV3-1/TRBV3-2
j_call: TRBJ1-1
clone_size: .

cdr3_aa: CASGSGTDRPAFF
cdr3_nt: TGTGCCAGCGGATCCGGGACAGACAGACCAGCTTTCTTT
d_call: TRBD1
v_call: TRBV11-2
j_call: TRBJ1-1
clone_size: .

cdr3_aa: CASSVGARGGRAEGETQYF
cdr3_nt: TGTGCCAGCAGCGTCGGTGCGAGAGGGGGGAGGGCGGAAGGAGAGACCCAGTACTTC
d_call: .
v_call: TRBV9
j_call: TRBJ2-5
clone_size: once

cdr3_aa: CASSQDSPWTGGNYGYTF
cdr3_nt: TGTGCCAGCAGCCAAGATTCGCCCTGGACAGGGGGCAACTATGGCTACACCTTC
d_call: TRBD1
v_call: TRBV4-2
j_call: TRBJ1-2
clone_size: .

cdr3_aa: CASSFGQNSNQPQHF
cdr3_nt: TGTGCCAGCAGCTTTGGACAGAATAGCAATCAGCCCCAGCATTTT
d_call: .
v_call: TRBV7-9
j_call: TRBJ1-5
clone_size: .

cdr3_aa: CASSFGQGGVYEQYF
cdr3_nt: TGTGCCAGCAGTTTTGGACAGGGTGGGGTATACGAGCAGTACTTC
d_call: TRBD1
v_call: TRBV27
j_call: TRBJ2-7
clone_size: .

cdr3_aa: CASSVRGDGTGELFF
cdr3_nt: TGTGCCAGCAGCGTACGAGGAGATGGCACCGGGGAGCTGTTTTTT
d_call: .
v_call: TRBV9
j_call: TRBJ2-2
clone_size: once

cdr3_aa: CASSSGQGGGKLFF
cdr3_nt: TGCGCCAGCAGCTCGGGACAGGGAGGCGGAAAACTGTTTTTT
d_call: TRBD1
v_call: TRBV5-1
j_call: TRBJ1-4
clone_size: .

cdr3_aa: CATSDFSIQIHNEQFF
cdr3_nt: TGTGCCACCAGTGATTTTAGCATCCAGATCCACAATGAGCAGTTCTTC
d_call: .
v_call: TRBV24-1
j_call: TRBJ2-1
clone_size: .

cdr3_aa: CASSFGQARNTIYF
cdr3_nt: TGCGCCAGCAGCTTTGGACAGGCCCGAAACACCATATATTTT
d_call: TRBD1
v_call: TRBV5-1
j_call: TRBJ1-3
clone_size: .

cdr3_aa: CASNPSGTSSYNEQFF
cdr3_nt: TGCGCCAGCAACCCTAGCGGGACAAGCTCCTACAATGAGCAGTTCTTC
d_call: TRBD2
v_call: TRBV5-1
j_call: TRBJ2-1
clone_size: .

cdr3_aa: CASSLGTEQFF
cdr3_nt: TGTGCCAGCAGCCTAGGGACAGAGCAGTTCTTC
d_call: .
v_call: TRBV7-9
j_call: TRBJ2-1
clone_size: .

cdr3_aa: CASSAREGVVQETQYF
cdr3_nt: TGTGCCAGCAGCGCCCGCGAGGGCGTCGTCCAAGAGACCCAGTACTTC
d_call: .
v_call: TRBV9
j_call: TRBJ2-5
clone_size: .

cdr3_aa: CASSLAGTSGHEQYF
cdr3_nt: TGTGCCAGCAGCTTAGCCGGGACTAGCGGTCACGAGCAGTACTTC
d_call: TRBD2
v_call: TRBV7-9
j_call: TRBJ2-7
clone_size: .

cdr3_aa: CASSFWGRGQGSYEQYF
cdr3_nt: TGTGCCAGCAGTTTTTGGGGTCGGGGACAGGGAAGCTACGAGCAGTACTTC
d_call: TRBD1
v_call: TRBV28
j_call: TRBJ2-7
clone_size: .

cdr3_aa: CASSPSANYGYTF
cdr3_nt: TGTGCCAGCTCACCATCAGCTAACTATGGCTACACCTTC
d_call: .
v_call: TRBV18
j_call: TRBJ1-2
clone_size: .

cdr3_aa: CASSLARGGVMNTEAFF
cdr3_nt: TGTGCCAGCAGCTTAGCTAGGGGAGGGGTCATGAACACTGAAGCTTTCTTT
d_call: .
v_call: TRBV7-2
j_call: TRBJ1-1
clone_size: .

cdr3_aa: CASSTPSGVTDTQYF
cdr3_nt: TGTGCCAGCAGCACTCCTAGCGGGGTCACAGATACGCAGTATTTT
d_call: TRBD2
v_call: TRBV7-9
j_call: TRBJ2-3
clone_size: .

cdr3_aa: CASSQGRERQPQHF
cdr3_nt: TGTGCCAGCAGCCAAGGGAGGGAGCGTCAGCCCCAGCATTTT
d_call: .
v_call: TRBV3-1/TRBV3-2
j_call: TRBJ1-5
clone_size: .

cdr3_aa: CATSDDTNTEAFF
cdr3_nt: TGTGCCACCAGTGACGACACGAACACTGAAGCTTTCTTT
d_call: .
v_call: TRBV24-1
j_call: TRBJ1-1
clone_size: .

cdr3_aa: CASSYLGEITEAFF
cdr3_nt: TGTGCCAGCAGTTACCTCGGTGAGATCACTGAAGCTTTCTTT
d_call: .
v_call: TRBV6-2/TRBV6-3
j_call: TRBJ1-1
clone_size: .

cdr3_aa: CASSQRAGVIGELFF
cdr3_nt: TGTGCCAGCAGCCAACGGGCGGGAGTAATCGGGGAGCTGTTTTTT
d_call: TRBD2
v_call: TRBV3-1/TRBV3-2
j_call: TRBJ2-2
clone_size: .

cdr3_aa: CASMFEGVPETQYF
cdr3_nt: TGTGCCAGCATGTTTGAGGGGGTACCAGAGACCCAGTACTTC
d_call: .
v_call: TRBV3-1/TRBV3-2
j_call: TRBJ2-5
clone_size: .

cdr3_aa: CASSLQGSRSGYTF
cdr3_nt: TGTGCCAGCAGCTTGCAGGGTTCGCGTTCTGGCTACACCTTC
d_call: .
v_call: TRBV5-8
j_call: TRBJ1-2
clone_size: .

cdr3_aa: CASSHSSGTSDEQYF
cdr3_nt: TGTGCCAGCAGCCACAGCAGTGGTACGAGCGACGAGCAGTACTTC
d_call: .
v_call: TRBV3-1/TRBV3-2
j_call: TRBJ2-7
clone_size: .

cdr3_aa: CASSLAENTEAFF
cdr3_nt: TGTGCCAGCAGTTTGGCCGAGAACACTGAAGCTTTCTTT
d_call: .
v_call: TRBV28
j_call: TRBJ1-1
clone_size: .